This T cell receptor (beta chain) was captured by sequencing in a study of T cell repertoires in cytomegalovirus infection. Study-level information: Public TCR beta signatures marked donors with CMV infection and the matching HLA.

TCRdb called the reads again in MiXCR, with one record for every CDR3 protein. The sample lists a few hundred thousand distinct CDR3 sequences; less than 20% were seen once. Deletions cut 3 bases from V and 6 bases from J, with 6 bases between. The CDR3 is 11 amino acids. Germline CDR1 and CDR2: MNHEY and SVGAGI. Study-level results: HLA-C-restricted CMV clonotypes gave the most frequent clonotype in two of eight donors. Adding up the frequency of public TCR beta families identified people who carried CMV plus the relevant HLA.

Of note for this clonotype: What it binds is not known.

This sequence originates from a human donor in good health (CMV status not recorded). Some clones in this sample may be carry-over from other donors' samples. The specimen was PBMCs. V usage is TRBV6-5 and J usage is TRBJ2-7, with D uncertain. CDR3 amino acids: CASSYHTEQYF. CDR3 coding DNA: TGTGCCAGCAGTTATCACACCGAGCAGTACTTC.